The T cell receptor (beta chain) described here comes from a study of T-cell memory formation after mild COVID-19. TCRdb reprocessed the 5' RACE reads via MiXCR and lists one record per CDR3 protein. This repertoire shows 300,000 to 400,000 distinct CDR3 sequences, 10% to 15% found once; its top ten account for about a fifth. Trimming removed 1 base from V and 5 bases from J, with 9 bases in between. Germline V gene data show CDR1 as MGHRA and CDR2 as YSYEKL. The CDR3 spans 14 residues. The clonotype was recovered from a man between 18 and 29 years old who had mild COVID-19 (a few samples of this study predate the infection). Cell type and time point are not known. Source material: PBMCs or a T cell subset sorted from them (not recorded which). The chain is built from TRBV4-1 and TRBJ1-5; D uncertain. The CDR3 spells CASSQANGDQPQHF. The CDR3 DNA follows: TGCGCCAGCAGCCAAGCAAATGGAGATCAGCCCCAGCATTTT.